A selection of T cell receptor beta chains follows, all from one sample in a study of metastatic and nonmetastatic thyroid tumors. TCRdb recomputed clones from the PCR reads via MiXCR. The sample lists some 16,000 clones, roughly a third occurring once. The sequenced sample was tumor tissue. The receptors were sampled from a male donor with papillary thyroid cancer or a benign thyroid nodule (not recorded which). Some clones in this sample may be carry-over from other donors' samples. Both conserved end residues are part of each CDR3. The D gene is left open where the match is weak. The size entry is marked missing in some rows and otherwise reads once, few, many or a size class.

CDR3aa	CDR3nt	j_gene	d_gene	v_gene	abundance
CASKKGEANSAPLHF	TGCGCCAGCAAAAAGGGGGAGGCTAACTCTGCACCCCTCCACTTT	TRBJ1-6	NA	TRBV5-1	medium-sized
CASKTGGNQPQHF	TGTGCCAGCAAAACAGGGGGGAATCAGCCCCAGCATTTT	TRBJ1-5	TRBD1	TRBV6-1	NA
CATSDFPPLAGGIDTQYF	TGTGCCACCAGTGATTTTCCACCCCTAGCGGGAGGAATAGATACGCAGTATTTT	TRBJ2-3	TRBD2	TRBV24-1	NA
CASSRGLAVYNEQFF	TGTGCCAGCAGCCGCGGACTAGCGGTCTACAATGAGCAGTTCTTC	TRBJ2-1	TRBD2	TRBV11-2	once
CASSLSRTLNGGYEQYF	TGTGCCAGCAGTTTATCCAGGACCCTCAACGGGGGGTACGAGCAGTACTTC	TRBJ2-7	TRBD2	TRBV27	few
CASSVPGEDYGYTF	TGTGCCAGCAGTGTTCCAGGGGAGGACTATGGCTACACCTTC	TRBJ1-2	NA	TRBV6-1	NA
CASSVSGTGGHTEAFF	TGTGCCAGCAGCGTATCCGGGACAGGGGGCCACACTGAAGCTTTCTTT	TRBJ1-1	TRBD1	TRBV9	many
CASSQDRGTNEQYF	TGCGCCAGCAGCCAAGATCGGGGGACTAACGAGCAGTACTTC	TRBJ2-7	TRBD2	TRBV4-1	few
CASSLTGRPNTEAFF	TGTGCCAGCAGCTTAACGGGACGCCCGAACACTGAAGCTTTCTTT	TRBJ1-1	NA	TRBV7-3	NA
CSADGTTGLDTQYF	TGCAGTGCCGATGGGACAACAGGACTGGATACGCAGTATTTT	TRBJ2-3	NA	TRBV20-1	NA
CASSLPGGYSYEQYF	TGTGCCAGCAGCTTGCCAGGTGGTTACTCCTACGAGCAGTACTTC	TRBJ2-7	NA	TRBV7-9	NA
CASSPVPNEKLFF	TGTGCCAGCAGCCCGGTACCGAATGAAAAACTGTTTTTT	TRBJ1-4	NA	TRBV7-9	many
CASSLMAFSEQFF	TGTGCCAGCAGTTTAATGGCATTTTCTGAGCAGTTCTTC	TRBJ2-1	NA	TRBV27	many
CAITASGSAYEQYF	TGTGCCATCACAGCTAGCGGGAGTGCCTACGAGCAGTACTTC	TRBJ2-7	TRBD2	TRBV10-3	NA
CASSLEGQGYRTQYF	TGTGCCAGCAGCTTAGAAGGACAGGGTTATCGGACCCAGTACTTC	TRBJ2-5	TRBD1	TRBV11-3	medium-sized
CAWSAAEQFF	TGTGCCTGGAGTGCGGCAGAGCAGTTCTTC	TRBJ2-1	NA	TRBV30	many
CASSSSGTGYTEAFF	TGCGCCAGCAGCTCCTCTGGGACAGGTTACACTGAAGCTTTCTTT	TRBJ1-1	TRBD1	TRBV5-1	NA
CASSRTGGDQPQHF	TGTGCCAGCAGCCGGACAGGGGGTGATCAGCCCCAGCATTTT	TRBJ1-5	TRBD1	TRBV7-2	many
CASSQYRDDYTF	TGTGCCAGCAGCCAGTACAGGGACGACTACACCTTC	TRBJ1-2	NA	TRBV3-1	many
CASSKDRLGEQYF	TGCGCCAGCAGCAAAGACAGGTTGGGTGAGCAGTACTTC	TRBJ2-7	NA	TRBV10-1	many
CSVRDRRSHEQYF	TGCAGCGTTCGGGACAGGCGTTCCCACGAGCAGTACTTC	TRBJ2-7	TRBD1	TRBV29-1	few
CASRTRREQYF	TGTGCCAGCAGAACCCGGAGGGAGCAGTACTTC	TRBJ2-7	NA	TRBV28	NA
CASSPPIRGSGNTIYF	TGTGCCAGCAGCCCGCCCATCAGGGGGTCTGGAAACACCATATATTTT	TRBJ1-3	TRBD1	TRBV5-6	many
CASSEVSPLHF	TGTGCCAGCAGTGAGGTTTCACCCCTCCACTTT	TRBJ1-6	NA	TRBV6-1	few
CASSPDMNYGYTF	TGCGCCAGCAGCCCAGACATGAACTATGGCTACACCTTC	TRBJ1-2	NA	TRBV5-1	NA
CASRTDRQNTEAFF	TGTGCCAGTCGAACGGACAGGCAGAACACTGAAGCTTTCTTT	TRBJ1-1	TRBD1	TRBV5-4	many
CASSHDRNTGELFF	TGTGCCAGCAGTCACGACAGGAACACCGGGGAGCTGTTTTTT	TRBJ2-2	NA	TRBV6-1	many
CASSLEYPGRNTIYF	TGTGCCAGCAGCTTAGAGTACCCAGGGAGAAACACCATATATTTT	TRBJ1-3	NA	TRBV7-9	many
CASSPGPSGLTGELFF	TGCGCCAGCAGTCCGGGTCCTAGTGGGTTGACCGGGGAGCTGTTTTTT	TRBJ2-2	NA	TRBV4-1	many
CAWSPDSYNEQFF	TGTGCCTGGAGTCCGGACAGTTACAATGAGCAGTTCTTC	TRBJ2-1	NA	TRBV30	NA
CASSLGGSYGYTF	TGTGCCAGCAGCTTGGGTGGGAGCTATGGCTACACCTTC	TRBJ1-2	NA	TRBV5-6	NA
CAISEGLAGAGELFF	TGTGCCATCAGTGAAGGACTAGCGGGAGCCGGGGAGCTGTTTTTT	TRBJ2-2	TRBD2	TRBV10-3	few
CASSLGDSSYEQYF	TGTGCCAGCAGTCTAGGTGACAGCTCCTACGAGCAGTACTTC	TRBJ2-7	NA	TRBV6-2/TRBV6-3	NA
CAIKQGGPGELFF	TGTGCCATCAAACAGGGGGGCCCCGGGGAGCTGTTTTTT	TRBJ2-2	TRBD1	TRBV6-1	few
CASRSGGEAFF	TGTGCCAGCCGCTCTGGGGGTGAAGCTTTCTTT	TRBJ1-1	NA	TRBV11-2	NA
CASSQDRRAGGGTGELFF	TGTGCCAGCAGCCAGGATCGTAGAGCGGGAGGCGGGACCGGGGAGCTATTTTTT	TRBJ2-2	TRBD2	TRBV4-2	NA
CASSETSGSAYNEQFF	TGTGCCAGCAGTGAGACAAGCGGGAGTGCTTACAATGAGCAGTTCTTC	TRBJ2-1	TRBD2	TRBV2	once
CASTTAGAGSSYEQYF	TGTGCCAGCACGACGGCCGGGGCAGGGAGCTCCTACGAGCAGTACTTC	TRBJ2-7	NA	TRBV6-1	NA
CATSPRNYGYTF	TGTGCCACAAGCCCACGGAACTATGGCTACACCTTC	TRBJ1-2	NA	TRBV28	many
CASSLSGQGKTQYF	TGTGCCAGCAGCCTATCGGGACAGGGAAAGACCCAGTACTTC	TRBJ2-5	TRBD1	TRBV28	many
CASSFAGGAWEQYF	TGTGCCAGCAGTTTTGCCGGGGGGGCTTGGGAGCAGTACTTC	TRBJ2-7	TRBD2	TRBV12-3/TRBV12-4	medium-sized
CSASRQMGYTEAFF	TGCAGTGCTAGTAGACAGATGGGTTACACTGAAGCTTTCTTT	TRBJ1-1	NA	TRBV20-1	NA
CSARAGAGRAFF	TGCAGTGCTAGAGCAGGGGCGGGGAGGGCTTTCTTT	TRBJ1-1	NA	TRBV20-1	NA
CASSLGGFGEQFF	TGTGCCAGCAGTCTTGGGGGGTTTGGTGAGCAGTTCTTC	TRBJ2-1	NA	TRBV27	many
CASRSGQGVRIDEQYF	TGTGCCAGCAGATCCGGACAGGGGGTACGTATCGACGAGCAGTACTTC	TRBJ2-7	TRBD1	TRBV6-2/TRBV6-3	few
CASRAGGATKNIQYF	TGTGCCAGCAGGGCAGGGGGCGCGACCAAAAACATTCAGTACTTC	TRBJ2-4	TRBD1	TRBV3-1	many
CASRQQGALGYTF	TGTGCCAGCAGGCAACAGGGGGCGCTTGGCTACACCTTC	TRBJ1-2	TRBD1	TRBV28	many
CAWSVRTGVSDSPLHF	TGTGCCTGGAGTGTACGAACAGGGGTATCGGATTCACCCCTCCACTTT	TRBJ1-6	TRBD1	TRBV30	many
CASSDGAGVGADTQYF	TGTGCCAGCAGTGACGGAGCGGGAGTCGGGGCAGATACGCAGTATTTT	TRBJ2-3	TRBD2	TRBV6-4	NA
CASSPRDISYEQYF	TGTGCCAGCAGCCCCCGGGACATATCCTACGAGCAGTACTTC	TRBJ2-7	NA	TRBV7-8	NA
CASNPGGVWGYEQYF	TGTGCCAGTAACCCAGGAGGGGTATGGGGTTACGAGCAGTACTTC	TRBJ2-7	NA	TRBV19	NA
CASSQEDTYEQYF	TGTGCCAGCAGCCAAGAAGATACCTACGAGCAGTACTTC	TRBJ2-7	NA	TRBV3-1	NA